This TCR beta chain was sequenced for a study of blood T cell repertoires in COVID-19. Study overall: The analysed material was cDNA or gDNA that came from T cells, B-cell-depleted T cells, or PBMCs.

Libraries were prepared by immunoSEQ multiplex PCR; TCRdb keeps only in-frame clonotypes and omits some of them. Of roughly 150,000 clones listed, about 86% were seen once; the top ten hold 15% to 20%. This clone has only a few counts. Germline loops: CDR1 SGDLS, CDR2 YYNGEE. Germline trimming cut 2 bases from V and 10 bases from J; bases unmatched to any gene: 31. The CDR3 contains 22 residues. This sequence originates from a woman older than 75 with acute or convalescent COVID-19. The J gene is TRBJ2-1, the V gene TRBV9; 9 nucleotides line up with TRBD2. The specimen sequenced was peripheral blood. The CDR3 DNA reads TGTGCCAGCAGCGTGGGGGCAATAGAGGGGTCCCACGGGCTAGCGGGGCGTTGGGAGCAGTTCTTC. The encoded protein is CASSVGAIEGSHGLAGRWEQFF.